This TCR beta chain was found in a study of cytomegalovirus exposure and HLA in healthy donors (TCRdb year 2017). At the level of the whole study: An earlier analysis of 587 of the donors reported under 300 Gb of sequence data and 117 million unique TCR beta sequences obtained from about 200 million T cells. An early release covering more than 500 HLA-typed donors comprised 250 to 350 gigabases of sequencing data and some 79 million unique TCR sequences. Among the roughly 430 genotyped donors, 81% belonged to the genetic ancestry cluster associated with self-reported Caucasian donors. The study was designed to test whether signatures of past pathogen exposure could be identified by cataloging public T cell receptors. The study profiled the T cell repertoires of hundreds of subjects by immunosequencing and related them to cytomegalovirus serostatus. In addition to the first cohort of around 670 subjects, a separate validation cohort of under 150 different subjects was used. High-throughput TCR immunosequencing, statistical association of individual TCRs with disease status, and machine learning were combined to predict cytomegalovirus infection status. In a later analysis, previously published TCR beta repertoires from 550 to 750 donors were re-analyzed and high-resolution HLA genotyping was added so that TCR occurrence patterns could be studied. Rather than using new phenotypic data, the later analysis identified candidate immune exposures from TCR beta sequences and from how often those sequences occurred across donors. To decide whether each TCR beta V gene segment behaved as functional or pseudogenic, an earlier analysis of some 580 of the donors relied on high-throughput TCR beta sequencing. Donor age, sex, ethnicity and CMV serostatus were compiled alongside the repertoire data. A later genetic analysis took genome-wide SNP genotypes for about 60% of the roughly 670 donors and used that subset as a discovery cohort. Every repertoire in the discovery cohort had been generated on one and the same sequencing platform. HLA typing included class I and class II loci at four-digit resolution. The number of donors typed differed by locus, with roughly 629-640 for A, B, C, DRB1 and DQB1, roughly 550 for DQA1, 600 to 610 for DPA1, and 472 for DPB1. A handful of DR-DQ haplotypes were handled as single units for association and clustering because linkage in the cohort was strong. Across some 400 genotyped donors of the cohort, an average of about 240,000 unique TCR beta nucleotide sequences per donor were sequenced, and 15% to 20% of those sequences were non-productive.

Study-level results and caveats: Broadly in line with IMGT annotations, most TCR beta V segments showed up in productive rearrangements about 87% or about 30% of the time in an earlier analysis of under 700 of the donors. Correlated functional status among segregating V segments might reflect linkage disequilibrium, but an unknown experimental factor could not be ruled out. For the cohort, immune exposure information was limited to CMV serostatus. A later analysis associated about 17,000 TCR beta sequences with specific HLA alleles at a false discovery rate of 0.05. An association between a missense DCLRE1C variant and V-gene and J-gene trimming of TCR beta chains was found in a later genetic analysis and replicated in an independent cohort. Several of the top co-occurrence clusters appeared to be linked to parvovirus B19, influenza, CMV and Epstein-Barr virus, according to a later analysis. According to a later analysis, most CMV-associated TCR beta chains appeared to be HLA-restricted, and the HLA associations seemed to be driven largely by CMV exposure. Strong co-occurrence of HLA alleles, especially DR and DQ, made assigning TCR associations to individual alleles difficult. In both the original and validation cohorts, the classifier was reported to diagnose cytomegalovirus status with high specificity and sensitivity. HLA typing was unavailable for some donors at each locus, so association tests used only the typed subset. In a later analysis, TCR association rates were found to vary across HLA loci, with the most associated TCRs seen for DRB1 alleles and the fewest for HLA-C alleles. In vitro tests confirmed that three of the cytomegalovirus-associated TCR beta chains recognize cytomegalovirus antigens. Some IMGT-functional V segments, including TRBV6-2 and TRBV6-3, could not be distinguished by the 87-base-pair reads and were therefore excluded. Because counts were too low, about 18 rarely observed V segments, including chromosome 9 orphons, were excluded from the earlier analysis of some 590 of the donors. A later genetic analysis reported fewer N-insertions in productive TCRs among donors in an Asian-associated ancestry cluster than the roughly 620-donor mean. In a later analysis, HLA-associated TCR beta chains were found to be more clonally expanded and to have lower generation probabilities than equally common non-associated chains. Presence/absence analyses assumed roughly uniform sequencing depth across donors, an assumption that may not hold. A cluster of highly shared sequence variants was judged likely to represent a technical artifact of the sequencing pipeline. According to the authors, the approach could potentially be generalized to other disease states and immunological phenotypes. In the study, some 180 TCR beta chains were listed as associated with cytomegalovirus. A further reported finding was that TCR beta sequences accurately predicted the HLA-A and HLA-B alleles for most subjects in the first cohort. This cohort had only TCR beta chains sequenced, and the lack of alpha or paired-chain data limited which features could be detected. While some public TCRs were present in many individuals, most TCR sequences turned up only very rarely across donors.

The library was generated by the immunoSEQ multiplex PCR assay. For the multiplex PCR, a mixture combining 60 forward primers for TCR Vbeta segments and 13 reverse primers for TCR Jbeta segments was used. A multiplex PCR assay on genomic DNA amplified the CDR3 region of rearranged TCR beta genes. The amplified TCR beta libraries were sequenced on the Illumina HiSeq System as 87-base-pair reads. The authors processed their data as follows. A later analysis tallied 75 million to 85 million unique TCR beta chains across the 666 repertoires, and 10 million to 11 million of those chains were shared by two or more donors. To remove PCR and sequencing errors, raw reads were error-corrected and collapsed into unique sequences using a nearest-neighbor algorithm that merged closely related sequences. To assign V, D and J gene segments, CDR3 sequences were aligned to IMGT reference sequences. Each retained sequence needed at least a six-nucleotide match to both a V gene segment and a J gene segment. A rearrangement was called productive if the CDR3 had no stop codons and remained in frame with V and J, and every other rearrangement was called non-productive. Following IMGT convention, CDR3 was defined as the stretch from the second conserved V-encoded cysteine to the conserved J-encoded phenylalanine. The earlier analysis of 587 of the donors excluded sequences that lacked an unambiguous match to a single V gene segment. An earlier analysis of approximately 590 of the donors classified V segments as functional when productive rearrangements were above 56.7% and as segregating when the standard deviation between donors was above 5%. A statistical classification framework was developed to diagnose cytomegalovirus status using the catalog of TCR beta chain sequences. V and J gene assignment, in a later analysis, came from comparing TCR nucleotide sequences with IMGT/GENE-DB human TR gene sequences. A later analysis assigned CDR3 sequences and most-parsimonious VDJ recombination scenarios with the TCRdist pipeline. In a later analysis, each TCR beta chain was defined by its CDR3 amino acid sequence together with its V-gene family, and reads without a unique V-gene family were excluded. To address suspected cross-contamination and a sequencing artifact, a later analysis removed 592 highly shared, low-generation-probability nucleotide sequences. In a later analysis, a clonal expansion index for each public chain was calculated from normalized within-repertoire ranks of inferred template counts. Generation probabilities in a later analysis came from a VDJ recombination model fitted to out-of-frame rearrangements, and those results were checked against IGoR. A later analysis scored TCR-TCR, TCR-HLA and TCR-CMV co-occurrence with hypergeometric tests, applying a repertoire-size bias correction to TCR pairs. In a later analysis, false discovery rates were estimated by permuting HLA or CMV assignments 20 times. In a later analysis, co-occurring TCRs were grouped using DBSCAN, and TCRdist sequence similarity was added for clustering within HLA-allele-positive subsets. For co-occurrence clustering, repertoires with fewer than 30,000 or more than 120,000 public chains were excluded, along with five or six repertoires with anomalous nucleotide sharing. TCRdb re-hosts the immuneACCESS table, in-frame sequences only. Its copies lack some clones; in the studies checked, an unresolved V gene accounts for under half of them, and the cause for the rest is not known. For V, J and clone size, that table is used; D and trimming come from the DNA. In all, the sample holds 150,000 to 200,000 clones, and roughly 80% of those were seen once. Over 1.5% of the sample goes to the ten largest clones.

For this chain, trimming is 0 bases at the V end and 4 bases at the J end, and the number of junction bases without a gene match is 9. The CDR3, from cysteine to phenylalanine, totals 16 residues. Only CDR3 DNA is held: 48 bases, read in frame from base 1. CDR1 SGDLS and CDR2 YYNGEE are derived from the germline V gene. The cohort consisted of 666 healthy bone marrow donors. Cohort members were all nominally healthy when sampled, although unrecorded immune exposures were likely present. The donor tested CMV seronegative, placing the donor among the 350 or so seronegative members of the cohort. A peripheral blood sample was collected from each donor, and TCR beta sequencing was performed on peripheral blood mononuclear cells. The Qiagen DNeasy Blood Extraction Kit was used to extract genomic DNA from the blood cell samples. This clone has only one observation. Its antigen is unknown. No clone much larger than this one lies a single base away; base qualities are absent.

The sequence is built from TRBV9 and TRBJ2-5; 7 bases in the junction line up with TRBD2. Sample: PBMCs. The sequence was obtained from a man in his fifties in good health and CMV-seronegative. The CDR3 in this case is CASSVGIRDYGETQYF. The bases read TGTGCCAGCAGCGTAGGAATCAGGGACTATGGAGAGACCCAGTACTTC. Beyond the CDR3, the reference TRBV9 and TRBJ2-5 genes provide the residues; the full variable domain reads: DSGVTQTPKHLITATGQRVTLRCSPRSGDLSVYWYQQSLDQGLQFLIQYYNGEERAKGNILERFSAQQFPDLHSELNLSSLELGDSALYFCASSVGIRDYGETQYFGPGTRLLVL.